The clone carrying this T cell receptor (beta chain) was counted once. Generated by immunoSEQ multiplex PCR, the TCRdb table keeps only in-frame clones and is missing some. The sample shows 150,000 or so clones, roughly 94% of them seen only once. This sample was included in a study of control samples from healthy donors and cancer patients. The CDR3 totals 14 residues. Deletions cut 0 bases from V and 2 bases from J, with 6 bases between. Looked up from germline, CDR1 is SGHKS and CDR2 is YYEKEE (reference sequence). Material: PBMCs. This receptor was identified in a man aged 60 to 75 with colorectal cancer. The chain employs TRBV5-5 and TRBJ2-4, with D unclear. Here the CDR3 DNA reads TGTGCCAGCAGCTTGGGTGGACCCAAAAACATTCAGTACTTC. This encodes CASSLGGPKNIQYF.